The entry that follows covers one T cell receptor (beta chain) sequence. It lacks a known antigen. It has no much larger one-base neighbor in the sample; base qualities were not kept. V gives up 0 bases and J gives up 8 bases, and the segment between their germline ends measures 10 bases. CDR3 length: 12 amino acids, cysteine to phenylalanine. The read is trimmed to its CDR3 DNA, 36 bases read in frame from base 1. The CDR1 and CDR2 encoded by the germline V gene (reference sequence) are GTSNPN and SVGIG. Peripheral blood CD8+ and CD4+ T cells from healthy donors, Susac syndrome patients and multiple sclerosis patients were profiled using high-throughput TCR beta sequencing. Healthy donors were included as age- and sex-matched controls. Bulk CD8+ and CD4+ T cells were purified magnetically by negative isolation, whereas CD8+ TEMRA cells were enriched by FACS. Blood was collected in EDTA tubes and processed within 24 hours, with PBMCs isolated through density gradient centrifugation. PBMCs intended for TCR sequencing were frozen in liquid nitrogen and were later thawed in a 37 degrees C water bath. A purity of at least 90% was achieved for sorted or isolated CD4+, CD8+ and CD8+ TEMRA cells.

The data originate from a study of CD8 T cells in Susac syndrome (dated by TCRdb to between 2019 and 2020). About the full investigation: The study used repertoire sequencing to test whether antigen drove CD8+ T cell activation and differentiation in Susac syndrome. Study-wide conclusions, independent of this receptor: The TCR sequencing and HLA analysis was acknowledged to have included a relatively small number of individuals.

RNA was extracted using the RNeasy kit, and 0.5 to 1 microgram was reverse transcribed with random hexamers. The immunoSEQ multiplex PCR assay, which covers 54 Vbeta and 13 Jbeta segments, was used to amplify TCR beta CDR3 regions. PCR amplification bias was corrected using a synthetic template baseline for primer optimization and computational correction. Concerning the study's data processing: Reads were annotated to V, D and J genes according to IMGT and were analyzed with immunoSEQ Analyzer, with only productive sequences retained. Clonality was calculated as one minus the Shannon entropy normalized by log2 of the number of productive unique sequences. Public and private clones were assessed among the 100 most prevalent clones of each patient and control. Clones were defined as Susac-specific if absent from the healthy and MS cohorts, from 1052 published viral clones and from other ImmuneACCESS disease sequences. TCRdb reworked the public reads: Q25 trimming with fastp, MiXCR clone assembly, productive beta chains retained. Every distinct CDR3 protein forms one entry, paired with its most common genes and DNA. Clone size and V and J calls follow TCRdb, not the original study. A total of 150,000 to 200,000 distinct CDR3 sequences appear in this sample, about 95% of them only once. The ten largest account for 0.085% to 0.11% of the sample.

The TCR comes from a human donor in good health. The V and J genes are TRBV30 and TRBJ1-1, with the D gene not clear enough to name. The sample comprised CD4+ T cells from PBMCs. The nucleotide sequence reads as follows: TGTGCCTGGAGTGTATTGAGTATAGAAGCTTTCTTT. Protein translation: CAWSVLSIEAFF. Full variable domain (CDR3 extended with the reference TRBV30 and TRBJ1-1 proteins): SQTIHQWPATLVQPVGSPLSLECTVEGTSNPNLYWYRQAAGRGLQLLFYSVGIGQISSEVPQNLSASRPQDRQFILSSKKLLLSDSGFYLCAWSVLSIEAFFGQGTRLTVV.